This entry features one T cell receptor (beta chain) sequence. The specificity of this receptor is unknown. The input lacks base qualities; no much larger clone sits a single base away. TCR CDR3 regions were amplified from genomic DNA by multiplex PCR using the deep immunoSEQ assay. Genomic DNA extracted from each cell subset was distributed evenly over all wells of several immunoSEQ 96-well plates, and each plate served as one replicate. For sorted subsets, each replicate PCR was loaded with about 0.2 ug genomic DNA, equivalent to 25,000 to 35,000 T cell genomes. Purified libraries were quantified with a Qubit 3.0 fluorometer, sized on a Bioanalyzer 2100, and re-quantified with the KAPA Library Quantification kit. Each immunoSEQ 96-well plate was sequenced on its own single-read 150-cycle Illumina NextSeq 550 flow cell. Per the source publication's procedure: Because the immunoSEQ output held only junctional sequences and lacked quality scores, the filtering could not match the filtering applied to full-length reads. To assign V/J genes and CDR3, sequences were annotated using PyIR, a Python wrapper for IgBLAST v1.9, with IMGT germline references. Reads were filtered out if the reads had weak V/J assignments (E-value above 1e-6), no CDR3, stop codons, out-of-frame junctions, or ambiguous translated residues. V3J clonotypes were defined as sequences sharing an identical inferred V gene, J gene, and CDR3 amino acid sequence. To compute the percentage overlap between repertoires, the number of shared unique clonotypes was divided by the size of the smaller repertoire. Repertoire richness was assessed with RTK rarefaction, the Chao1 estimator, and Recon v2.1 estimates of unobserved clonotypes. Generation probabilities were computed with OLGA for all TCRbeta clonotypes obtained by the gDNA method from a handful of donors. TCRdb carries this immuneACCESS record with in-frame sequences only. Its versions omit some clonotypes, under half of them owing to an unresolved V gene in the studies checked, with the rest unexplained. D and trimming were read from the DNA, whereas the V and J calls and clone size are those reported in that table. In all, the sample holds about 2.2 million clones, and just over 90% of those were seen once. Together, the top ten hold about 1.7% of the sample.

V and J are truncated by 4 bases and 2 bases respectively, leaving an intervening sequence of 12 bases. The germline V gene (reference sequence) supplies CDR1 LNHDA and CDR2 SQIVND. The CDR3 covers 15 residues, taking in both the cysteine and the phenylalanine. The retained sequence is limited to the CDR3, 45 bases, with the frame set at the first base. CD8 naive samples were obtained by positive selection for CCR7 among CD45RO-negative cells, yielding a CD45RA+CCR7+ population from which TemRA cells were excluded. Donors were healthy HIV-negative adults with no recently reported acute infections or vaccinations. Every donor was a Caucasian adult residing in Nashville, Tennessee, USA. Blood was obtained by leukapheresis, after which PBMCs were separated by Ficoll-Histopaque density gradient centrifugation and cryopreserved in liquid nitrogen vapor phase. Analytical flow cytometry was used to check the purity and quantity of each magnetically sorted T cell population. Genomic DNA was isolated from every sorted fraction and measured by UV absorbance on a Nanodrop 2000c.

This entry belongs to a study of shared clonotypes between healthy human individuals (dated by TCRdb to between 2020 and 2021). Context from the whole study: A few men and a couple of women, aged 18 to 49 years, made up the cohort. Per donor, three plates each were used for CD4 naive and CD4 memory, two for CD8 naive, and one for CD8 memory. Blood TCR repertoires of 5 or 6 healthy adults were deeply sequenced to estimate repertoire size and the extent of clonotype sharing between individuals. Libraries were prepared and TCR repertoires were sequenced by different laboratories using diverse techniques, in order to increase sequencing depth and limit assay-specific biases. Between about 0.8 and 8.9 billion PBMCs per donor were obtained by leukapheresis.

What the study reported, not specific to this receptor: Because the study included only a small number of donors, the genetic and exposure-history diversity represented was limited. Sampling was restricted to blood, and TCR repertoires in tissues likely differ from the TCR repertoires found in blood. Clonotypes shared by all four sorted-subset donors showed higher generation probabilities than non-shared clonotypes. Based on pairwise subsampling, the degree of clonotype sharing among donors was expected to be affected by sequencing depth. Naive subsets generally had larger estimated clonotype richness than memory subsets did. Sharing across several donors was observed for approximately 5% of naive CD4, around 3.5% of naive CD8, about 2.3% of memory CD4, and roughly 0.43% of memory CD8 clonotypes. Incomplete sequencing was indicated by rarefaction of sorted-subset datasets, despite the large sequencing depth.

The rearrangement combines TRBV19 with TRBJ2-1, and possibly TRBD2, on 6 matching bases. Sequenced input: naive CD8+ T cells from PBMCs. This specimen's cell subset or site label, interpreted: CD45RA+CCR7+. The receptor comes from a man between 18 and 29 years old in good health. Some clones in this sample may be carry-over from other donors' samples. DNA sequence: TGTGCCAGTAGTACCGCGGGAAGTGCCTACAATGAGCAGTTCTTC. This codes for CASSTAGSAYNEQFF.